Each of the 20 T cell receptor beta chains below was sequenced from the same sample in a study of CD8+ T cells in alopecia areata. RNA was extracted and reverse transcribed into cDNA as the sequencing template. TCRdb's copy holds only in-frame clones and misses some; the assay was immunoSEQ multiplex PCR. Here the sample spans under 85,000 clones, under 55% being singletons. The material was CD8+ T cells sorted from blood, obtained at week 0. All receptors derive from a human donor with alopecia areata.

V is TRBV30 and J is TRBJ2-1; 11 nucleotides align to TRBD1. In germline, CDR1 is GTSNPN, CDR2 SVGIG (reference sequence). J gave up 5 bases and V 0 bases, and 6 bases lay outside the gene matches. The CDR3 is made up of 16 amino acids. CDR3 in DNA: TGTGCCTGGAGTGTAGGGACAGGGGGAAATAACAATGAGCAGTTCTTC. It specifies CAWSVGTGGNNNEQFF.

The rearrangement links TRBV4-1 to TRBJ1-2; D is uncertain. The CDR3 loop spans 15 amino acids. V was cut by 0 bases and J by 5 bases, with 13 bases left in between. Germline V lookup: CDR1 MGHRA, CDR2 YSYEKL. This CDR3 reads CASSQDPDRRYGYTF. DNA for the CDR3: TGCGCCAGCAGCCAAGATCCGGACCGACGGTATGGCTACACCTTC.

The chain carries TRBV6-6 and TRBJ2-1, with TRBD2 matching over 8 bases. The CDR3 consists of 14 residues. J lost 4 bases, V lost 5 bases, and 4 bases had no gene match. The V gene's germline CDR1 is MNHNY and CDR2 SVGAGI (reference sequence). In nucleotides, the CDR3 is TGTGCCAGCAGTGTTAGCGGGGCTTACAATGAGCAGTTCTTC. This translates into CASSVSGAYNEQFF.

This chain links TRBV15 with TRBJ2-3, with TRBD1 identical over 9 bases. The germline gives CDR1 LNHNV, CDR2 YYDKDF (reference sequence). This CDR3 has 16 amino acids. The V gene end was trimmed by 3 bases and the J gene end by 4 bases; junction bases not matched to a gene: 8. The DNA for the CDR3 is TGTGCCACCAGCAGCAATCCGGGACAGGGAGCAGATACGCAGTATTTT. The encoded protein is CATSSNPGQGADTQYF.

The rearrangement uses TRBV29-1 and TRBJ2-7; 9 bases agree with TRBD2. Losses at the gene ends were 6 bases for V and 7 bases for J; bases not matched to a gene: 19. Germline-derived CDR1 and CDR2 are SQVTM and ANQGSEA. The CDR3 totals 16 residues. CDR3 region: CSVESAASGIGGEQYF. CDR3 in DNA: TGCAGCGTGGAGTCCGCGGCTAGCGGGATCGGGGGGGAGCAGTACTTC.

The chain links TRBV4-1 to TRBJ2-1; 12 bases align to TRBD2. Germline CDR1 is MGHRA and CDR2 is YSYEKL. V lost 1 base and J lost 8; bases outside the gene matches: 12. This CDR3 is built from 18 residues. The CDR3 loop reads CASSQGESRLAGVDEQFF. DNA of the CDR3: TGCGCCAGCAGCCAAGGAGAATCAAGACTAGCGGGAGTTGATGAGCAGTTCTTC.

This clone was seen a handful of times. The V call is TRBV9, the J call TRBJ2-1, with 7 nucleotides matching TRBD2. The CDR3 length is 15 residues. The V gene end was trimmed by 0 bases and the J gene end by 4 bases; junction bases not matched to a gene: 4. Germline V lookup: CDR1 SGDLS, CDR2 YYNGEE. CDR3 region: CASSVEGTTYNEQFF. The CDR3 nucleotides are TGTGCCAGCAGCGTAGAGGGGACTACATACAATGAGCAGTTCTTC. The whole variable domain, remainder taken from reference TRBV9 and TRBJ2-1, is DSGVTQTPKHLITATGQRVTLRCSPRSGDLSVYWYQQSLDQGLQFLIQYYNGEERAKGNILERFSAQQFPDLHSELNLSSLELGDSALYFCASSVEGTTYNEQFFGPGTRLTVL.

The chain's CDR3 is CASREHAADSTDTQYF. In nucleotides, the CDR3 is TGTGCCAGCAGGGAGCATGCAGCGGATAGCACAGATACGCAGTATTTT. The chain combines TRBV2 with TRBJ2-3; D may be TRBD2 (5 bases). Germline lookup yields CDR1 SNHLY and CDR2 FYNNEI. The V end lost 6 bases, the J end lost 0 bases, and 16 bases lay between the germline ends. This CDR3 is 16 amino acids long.

The V call is TRBV7-9, the J call TRBJ2-7; perhaps TRBD2 as D (6 bases). The CDR3 is 14 amino acids. CDR1 is SEHNR, CDR2 FQNEAQ, per germline (reference sequence). Trimming took 5 bases from V and 3 from J, leaving 14 bases between them. The CDR3 sequence is CASSRPGSGYEQYF. CDR3 DNA: TGTGCCAGCAGCCGCCCAGGTAGCGGCTACGAGCAGTACTTC.

As regards this clone: Distinct nucleotide sequences in the sample also encode this CDR3. The chain joins TRBV29-1 to TRBJ2-7; D not resolved. With 6 bases removed from V and 0 bases from J, the gap between germline ends came to 6 bases. The CDR3 is 11 residues long. Per the germline V gene, CDR1 is SQVTM and CDR2 is ANQGSEA. CDR3 DNA: TGCAGCGTAGGTAGCTCCTACGAGCAGTACTTC. Protein product: CSVGSSYEQYF.

This clone has only a few counts. The rearrangement uses TRBV7-6 and TRBJ2-2; 8 bases align to TRBD1. CDR3 length equals 13 residues. V lost 10 bases and J lost 1; bases outside the gene matches: 2. CDR1 is SGHVS and CDR2 is FNYEAQ in the germline V gene. The DNA of the CDR3 is TGTGCCATAGGACAGGGGAACACCGGGGAGCTGTTTTTT. This sequence encodes CAIGQGNTGELFF. Using reference TRBV7-6 and TRBJ2-2 for the parts outside the CDR3, the full variable domain is GAGVSQSPRYKVTKRGQDVALRCDPISGHVSLYWYRQALGQGPEFLTYFNYEAQQDKSGLPNDRFSAERPEGSISTLTIQRTEQRDSAMYRCAIGQGNTGELFFGEGSRLTVL.

This chain connects TRBV7-9 to TRBJ2-3; D is unclear. The CDR3 runs 11 residues. Trimming removed 3 bases from V and 4 bases from J, with 2 bases in between. Germline lookup yields CDR1 SEHNR and CDR2 FQNEAQ (reference sequence). CDR3 in amino acids: CASSFSDTQYF. CDR3 coding DNA: TGTGCCAGCAGCTTTTCAGATACGCAGTATTTT.

This clone was seen a handful of times. The V gene is TRBV29-1, the J gene TRBJ1-2, with 8 bases aligning to TRBD1. This CDR3 has 17 amino acids. With V trimmed by 6 bases and J by 4 bases, 19 bases remained unmatched. CDR1 and CDR2 from the germline V gene are SQVTM and ANQGSEA. The CDR3 DNA reads TGCAGCGTATTGACCGGGACCGGACAGGGAACGGGCTATGGCTACACCTTC. It is translated as CSVLTGTGQGTGYGYTF.

The chain couples TRBV29-1 to TRBJ2-2; D is undetermined. The CDR3 spans 10 residues. V was trimmed by 4 bases and J by 8 bases, leaving 5 bases between them. The germline CDR1 and CDR2 sequences are SQVTM and ANQGSEA. The CDR3 is CSVAWGELFF. For the CDR3, the DNA is TGCAGCGTTGCTTGGGGGGAGCTGTTTTTT.

V and J are TRBV29-1 and TRBJ1-1; 8 bases match TRBD1. The V segment lost 6 bases and the J segment 10 bases; nucleotides outside the gene matches: 1. Germline loops: CDR1 SQVTM, CDR2 ANQGSEA. The CDR3 length is 9 residues. As DNA, the CDR3 is TGCAGCGTGGGGACAGGAGCTTTCTTT. Translating gives CSVGTGAFF.

This rearrangement joins TRBV4-1 to TRBJ2-5, with D possibly being TRBD1 (5 bases). V lost 4 bases and J 5 bases, leaving 11 bases between the germline ends. The CDR3 is 13 residues long. Germline V CDR1 and CDR2: MGHRA, YSYEKL. This chain's CDR3 is CASSRPGWETQYF. In DNA, the CDR3 is TGCGCCAGCAGCCGACCAGGGTGGGAGACCCAGTACTTC.

The chain joins TRBV15 to TRBJ1-1, with a possible D match to TRBD1 (5 bases). The V gene's germline CDR1 is LNHNV and CDR2 YYDKDF (reference sequence). The CDR3 loop spans 15 amino acids. V was trimmed by 6 bases and J by 3 bases, leaving 17 bases between them. CDR3 protein: CATSHPEGFDTEAFF. The DNA of the CDR3 is TGTGCCACCAGTCACCCGGAGGGGTTTGACACTGAAGCTTTCTTT.

The rearrangement links TRBV15 to TRBJ1-2; tentatively, D is TRBD1 (6 bases). V was trimmed by 3 bases and J by 5 bases, leaving 16 bases between them. Germline V gives CDR1 LNHNV, CDR2 YYDKDF (reference sequence). The CDR3 totals 15 residues. The CDR3 nucleotides read TGTGCCACCAGCAGTTCGGCCCAGGGGCGTTATGGCTACACCTTC. This codes for CATSSSAQGRYGYTF.

J is TRBJ2-1 and V is TRBV4-1; 10 bases map to TRBD2. The length of the CDR3 is 15 residues. V shed 5 bases and J 3 bases; nucleotides not matched to a gene: 4. Germline lookup yields CDR1 MGHRA and CDR2 YSYEKL. CDR3 nucleotide sequence: TGCGCCAGCAGCATACTAGCGGGGAGCTACAATGAGCAGTTCTTC. Its translation is CASSILAGSYNEQFF.

This clone is termed large. The rearrangement joins TRBV15 to TRBJ2-5; D uncertain. Trimming shortened V by 1 base and J by 3 bases, and 9 bases separated the two germline ends. CDR3 length: 14 amino acids. Germline lookup yields CDR1 LNHNV and CDR2 YYDKDF (reference sequence). The CDR3 DNA sequence: TGTGCCACCAGCAGAGGTAGTGGGGAAGAGACCCAGTACTTC. Its translation is CATSRGSGEETQYF.